Each of the 27 T cell receptor beta chains below was sequenced from the same sample in a study of cytomegalovirus exposure and HLA in healthy donors. In the PCR, 60 Vbeta and 13 Jbeta primers were used. Data came from immunoSEQ multiplex PCR; TCRdb stores just in-frame clones and leaves some out. The sample has some 120,000 clones, around 85% seen once. Sequences were obtained from PBMCs. Receptor source: a man between 18 and 29 years old in good health and CMV-seropositive.

This rearrangement joins TRBV4-1 to TRBJ2-6; 8 positions match TRBD1. CDR1 MGHRA and CDR2 YSYEKL come from the germline V gene. This CDR3 contains 19 residues. J lost 3 bases, V lost 0 bases, and 10 bases had no gene match. The CDR3, as DNA: TGCGCCAGCAGCCAAGATTTTACAGGGGGACGTGGTGGGGCCAACGTCCTGACTTTC. Its protein is CASSQDFTGGRGGANVLTF.

Details on this clone: At one end the junction does not follow the germline gene, possibly because of a read error. The chain has TRBV6-5 and TRBJ2-7, with TRBD1 as a possible D gene (6 bases). Germline V gene data show CDR1 as MNHEY and CDR2 as SVGAGI. The CDR3 is 13 residues long. CDR3 loop: CAGSKQGVYEQYF. CDR3 DNA: TGTGCCGGCAGTAAACAGGGAGTCTACGAGCAGTACTTC.

This clone was observed once. The chain couples TRBV27 to TRBJ2-7; 10 bases line up with TRBD2. The CDR3 spans 15 residues. V shed 6 bases, J shed 4 bases, and the junction held 9 bases outside the gene matches. Germline values: CDR1 MNHEY, CDR2 SMNVEV (reference sequence). The CDR3 region is CASSPLAGVWYEQYF. CDR3 DNA sequence: TGTGCCAGCAGCCCGCTAGCGGGAGTTTGGTACGAGCAGTACTTC.

The J gene is TRBJ2-3, the V gene TRBV27, with D maybe TRBD1 (6 bases). The CDR3 extends over 14 amino acids. Between the trimmed V and J ends, which lost 2 bases and 4 bases, there was a span of 10 bases. Looked up from germline, CDR1 is MNHEY and CDR2 is SMNVEV (reference sequence). CDR3 nucleotides: TGTGCCAGCAGTTTAAGACAGGTCCCAGATACGCAGTATTTT. Translation: CASSLRQVPDTQYF.

This chain uses TRBV30 with TRBJ1-4; TRBD1 agrees at 8 bases. CDR1 and CDR2 (germline): GTSNPN, SVGIG (reference sequence). V shed 2 bases and J 5 bases; nucleotides not matched to a gene: 13. This CDR3 comprises 17 residues. The CDR3 DNA is TGTGCCTGGAGTCCCCGACGGTTGACAGGGGAGAATGAAAAACTGTTTTTT. Protein: CAWSPRRLTGENEKLFF.

The chain joins TRBV13 to TRBJ2-1, with TRBD1 matching 7 bases. V gave up 4 bases and J gave up 6 bases; unmatched junction bases: 9. Germline V CDR1 and CDR2: PRHDT, FYEKMQ (reference sequence). This CDR3 contains 15 residues. The CDR3 nucleotides read TGTGCCAGCAGCTACAGGGGTCTCCAGAGCAATGAGCAGTTCTTC. This codes for CASSYRGLQSNEQFF.

This clone is a singleton in its sample. The chain links TRBV9 to TRBJ1-4; 7 bases are a match to TRBD1. J lost 5 bases, V lost 1 base, and 2 bases had no gene match. The CDR3 length is 14 residues. Per germline, CDR1 SGDLS and CDR2 YYNGEE. CDR3 nucleotides: TGTGCCAGCAGCGTAACAGGGGAGAATGAAAAACTGTTTTTT. Encoded protein: CASSVTGENEKLFF.

The V and J genes are TRBV7-2 and TRBJ1-1; D gene ambiguous. Trimming shortened V by 3 bases and J by 1 base, and 12 bases separated the two germline ends. The CDR3 sequence is 15 residues long. CDR1 SGHTA and CDR2 FQGNSA come from the germline V gene. The chain's CDR3 is CASSFSGSENTEAFF. In DNA, the CDR3 is TGTGCCAGCAGCTTTAGCGGTTCCGAGAACACTGAAGCTTTCTTT.

This chain uses TRBV27 with TRBJ1-6; D possibly corresponds to TRBD1 (5 bases). The CDR3 has 14 residues. Germline V gives CDR1 MNHEY, CDR2 SMNVEV (reference sequence). The V gene lost 3 bases and the J gene lost 7 bases, with 10 bases spanning the gap. This CDR3 is CASSLVGVNSPLHF. The DNA for the CDR3 is TGTGCCAGCAGTTTGGTAGGGGTGAATTCACCCCTCCACTTT.

This clone was seen only a few times. The chain links TRBV27 to TRBJ2-1, with a tentative D call TRBD2 (7 bases). Germline assignment: CDR1 MNHEY and CDR2 SMNVEV (reference sequence). The V end was cut by 2 bases, the J end by 5 bases, with 19 bases between. CDR3 length equals 17 residues. The CDR3 loop reads CASSLLRGPARNNEQFF. In nucleotides, the CDR3 is TGTGCCAGCAGTTTACTGCGGGGGCCCGCTCGTAACAATGAGCAGTTCTTC.

The chain links TRBV30 to TRBJ1-2, with a weak D call TRBD1 (6 bases). The germline CDR1 and CDR2 sequences are GTSNPN and SVGIG (reference sequence). V dropped 7 bases and J dropped 3 bases, with 12 bases sitting between them. The CDR3 runs to 12 residues. CDR3 DNA: TGTGCCTCGACCAGGGGAGACTATGGCTACACCTTC. Translated: CASTRGDYGYTF.

The chain has TRBV10-2 and TRBJ2-7, with D tentatively TRBD2 (5 bases). The germline gives CDR1 WSHSY, CDR2 SAAADI. Trimming shortened V by 8 bases and J by 4 bases, and 12 bases separated the two germline ends. The length of the CDR3 is 12 residues. CDR3 DNA sequence: TGCGCCAGCTCGATAGACTATTACGAGCAGTACTTC. Amino acid sequence: CASSIDYYEQYF.

A single count supports this clone. V usage is TRBV2 and J usage is TRBJ2-7; maybe TRBD1 (6 bases). The germline V gene has CDR1 SNHLY and CDR2 FYNNEI. Trimming removed 5 bases from V and 3 bases from J, with 11 bases in between. The CDR3 is 13 residues long. The DNA for the CDR3 is TGTGCCAGCAGTACCGGACAGCTCTACGAGCAGTACTTC. This translates into CASSTGQLYEQYF. Full variable domain (rest looked up from reference TRBV2 and TRBJ2-7): EPEVTQTPSHQVTQMGQEVILRCVPISNHLYFYWYRQILGQKVEFLVSFYNNEISEKSEIFDDQFSVERPDGSNFTLKIRSTKLEDSAMYFCASSTGQLYEQYFGPGTRLTVT.

The chain links TRBV19 to TRBJ2-7, with 10 bases aligning to TRBD2. Losses at the gene ends were 5 bases for V and 8 bases for J; bases not matched to a gene: 6. The CDR3 is 13 residues long. The germline V gene encodes CDR1 LNHDA and CDR2 SQIVND (reference sequence). The CDR3 nucleotides read TGTGCCAGTAGTCTAGCGGGAGATAACCAGCAGTACTTC. This sequence encodes CASSLAGDNQQYF.

This clone is a singleton in its sample. The chain uses TRBV9 and TRBJ2-5; 7 bases fit TRBD2. Germline V gene sequence: CDR1 SGDLS, CDR2 YYNGEE. There are 15 residues in the CDR3. Trimming removed 0 bases from V and 4 bases from J; junction bases left unmatched: 6. CDR3 bases: TGTGCCAGCAGCGTAGTCGGGAGGTTTTCAGAGACCCAGTACTTC. It yields the protein CASSVVGRFSETQYF.

This clone appeared once. The V gene is TRBV27, the J gene TRBJ1-1; D gene unclear. This CDR3 contains 15 residues. The germline V gene has CDR1 MNHEY and CDR2 SMNVEV (reference sequence). V lost 4 bases to trimming and J lost 1 base, with 13 bases between them. The CDR3 DNA is TGTGCCAGCAGTTCTTATGTGAGGGCGAACACTGAAGCTTTCTTT. It yields the protein CASSSYVRANTEAFF.

In this sample, this clone turned up a few times. CDR3 loop: CASSLSPGNTEAFF. In DNA form, the CDR3 reads TGTGCCAGCAGCTTATCCCCGGGGAACACTGAAGCTTTCTTT. V and J are TRBV5-5 and TRBJ1-1; D unresolved. V was pared by 2 bases and J by 1 base, with 9 bases between. Germline CDR1 reads SGHKS; CDR2 reads YYEKEE (reference sequence). The CDR3 is 14 residues long.

CDR3 DNA sequence: TGCGCCAGCAGCCGCAAACCGACTAGCGTTAACCGGGGCATAGAGCAGTTCTTC. Its protein product is CASSRKPTSVNRGIEQFF. This sequence joins TRBV5-1 and TRBJ2-1; 8 bases agree with TRBD2. This CDR3 is 18 amino acids long. CDR1 is SGHRS, CDR2 YFSETQ, per germline. Trimming cost V 4 bases and J 10 bases; bases outside gene matches: 22.

Here the CDR3 reads CASRPRGGLNTEAFF. For the CDR3, the DNA is TGTGCCAGCAGACCCAGGGGAGGGCTGAACACTGAAGCTTTCTTT. V and J are TRBV6-5 and TRBJ1-1; D is perhaps TRBD1 (6 bases). CDR1 and CDR2 from the germline V gene are MNHEY and SVGAGI. Trimming removed 6 bases at V and 0 bases at J, with 14 bases between. The CDR3 covers 15 residues.

The chain joins TRBV29-1 to TRBJ1-1, with unresolved D. Trimming removed 5 bases at V and 10 bases at J, with 14 bases between. The CDR3 has 11 amino acids. CDR1 and CDR2 (germline): SQVTM, ANQGSEA. DNA of the CDR3: TGCAGCGTTACCGACCGTCCGGGAGCTTTCTTT. Its protein product is CSVTDRPGAFF.

The V and J genes are TRBV4-1 and TRBJ1-6; D gene uncertain. V lost 0 bases, J lost 10 bases, and 13 bases lay in between. The germline V gene encodes CDR1 MGHRA and CDR2 YSYEKL. The CDR3 extends over 15 amino acids. Written as DNA, the CDR3 is TGCGCCAGCAGCCAAGATCGGGGTCCAGCCTCACCCCTCCACTTT. Its protein is CASSQDRGPASPLHF.

The rearrangement uses TRBV7-9 and TRBJ1-2; TRBD1 is a possible D gene (5 bases). This CDR3 is built from 14 residues. Germline V gene data show CDR1 as SEHNR and CDR2 as FQNEAQ (reference sequence). V shed 5 bases and J shed 3 bases, with 13 bases lying between them. The CDR3, as DNA: TGTGCCAGCAGCGTTACAGGAGGGGACTATGGCTACACCTTC. This translates into CASSVTGGDYGYTF.

J is TRBJ1-2 and V is TRBV5-1; D gene uncertain. CDR3 length: 13 residues. Germline V gene lookup returns CDR1 SGHRS and CDR2 YFSETQ. Trimming left V 4 bases short and J 2 bases short, with 9 bases between. CDR3 residues: CASSPGRNYGYTF. Here the CDR3 DNA reads TGCGCCAGCAGCCCCGGGAGGAACTATGGCTACACCTTC.

The V and J genes are TRBV27 and TRBJ2-7; 7 bases are shared with TRBD2. The CDR3 runs 15 residues. Germline values: CDR1 MNHEY, CDR2 SMNVEV (reference sequence). V shed 2 bases, J shed 2 bases, and the junction held 6 bases outside the gene matches. CDR3 DNA sequence: TGTGCCAGCAGTTTAAGTCTAGCGGTGGCCTACGAGCAGTACTTC. Translated, it gives CASSLSLAVAYEQYF.

This chain joins TRBV7-6 and TRBJ2-5, with 8 positions matching TRBD1. The DNA end is more similar to TRBJ2-7, so the J call may be wrong. This CDR3 has 15 residues. Per the germline V gene, CDR1 is SGHVS and CDR2 is FNYEAQ. The DNA for the CDR3 is TGTGCCAGCAGCTTAGGACAGGGGACTTGGTACGAGCAGTACTTC. Translation: CASSLGQGTWYEQYF.

The V and J genes are TRBV7-2 and TRBJ2-2; D may be TRBD2 (5 bases). The CDR3 consists of 14 residues. The V end lost 4 bases, the J end lost 7 bases, and 13 bases lay between the germline ends. The germline gives CDR1 SGHTA, CDR2 FQGNSA. The CDR3 here is CASSSKTIGGELFF. The DNA of the CDR3 is TGTGCCAGCAGCTCCAAGACTATCGGCGGGGAGCTGTTTTTT.

The rearrangement links TRBV14 to TRBJ1-1; a possible D gene is TRBD1 (5 bases). This CDR3 comprises 12 residues. Germline CDR1 and CDR2: SGHDN and FVKESK. V was clipped by 1 base and J by 11 bases, with 11 bases between them. The CDR3 loop is CASSQAGVVAFF. DNA of the CDR3: TGTGCCAGCAGCCAAGCGGGGGTTGTTGCTTTCTTT.